This T cell receptor (beta chain) is from a study of control samples from healthy donors and cancer patients. The CDR3 is made up of 14 amino acids. The junction had 0 bases not matched to a gene; V was cut back by 1 base and J by 4 bases. The germline gives CDR1 LGHNA, CDR2 YSLEER. The table came from immunoSEQ multiplex PCR; TCRdb's copy has only in-frame clones and leaves some out. The table lists roughly 84,000 clones, around 91% of them singletons. This TCR was recovered from a man aged 50-60 years in good health. The chain has TRBV4-3 and TRBJ1-4; 7 bases fit TRBD1. The sample was blood. CDR3 coding DNA: TGCGCCAGCAGCCAAGGACAGGGTAATGAAAAACTGTTTTTT. Translated: CASSQGQGNEKLFF.